Listed below are T cell receptor beta chains from one sample, sequenced in a study of blood T cells in healthy people across ages. TCRdb passed the 5' RACE reads through MiXCR, listing each CDR3 protein once. The repertoire consists of about 650,000 distinct CDR3 sequences, with about 32% occurring once and the leading ten covering 15%. Sequenced: blood. These receptor sequences come from a woman aged 80 or older in good health. CDR3s include the opening cysteine and the closing phenylalanine or tryptophan. Fields, in order: J gene, V gene, clone size, CDR3 length, D gene, CDR3 protein, CDR3 DNA. The D gene is left open where the match is weak. Clone size appears in some rows only: once, few, many, or a class for an expanded clone.

>TRBJ2-5|TRBV4-1|few|18|TRBD2
CASSGTPGLAGAMFMQYF
TGCGCCAGCAGCGGGACGCCGGGACTAGCGGGGGCGATGTTTATGCAGTACTTC
>TRBJ2-6|TRBV29-1|.|14|.
CSVDVSSGANVRTF
TGCAGCGTTGATGTCAGCTCTGGGGCCAACGTCCGGACTTTC
>TRBJ1-5|TRBV7-9|.|15|.
CASSPGHGGGQPQHF
TGTGCCAGCAGCCCGGGACACGGAGGAGGTCAGCCCCAGCATTTT
>TRBJ1-2|TRBV5-1|many|15|TRBD1
CASSTGQGIPSGYTF
TGCGCCAGCAGCACCGGACAGGGCATCCCATCTGGCTACACCTTC
>TRBJ2-7|TRBV5-1|.|13|.
CASSPRQPYEQYF
TGCGCCAGCAGCCCCCGACAGCCCTACGAGCAGTACTTC
>TRBJ2-3|TRBV11-2|many|17|.
CASSLDRNRVQGHTQYF
TGTGCCAGCAGCTTAGATCGCAATAGAGTACAGGGTCATACGCAGTATTTT
>TRBJ2-3|TRBV14|many|14|.
CASSQILSTDTQYF
TGTGCCAGCAGCCAAATATTAAGCACAGATACGCAGTATTTT
>TRBJ2-5|TRBV4-1|many|16|TRBD1
CASSQDGTGYEETQYF
TGCGCCAGCAGCCAAGATGGGACAGGGTATGAAGAGACCCAGTACTTC
>TRBJ1-1|TRBV19|once|13|.
CASSTQRGTEAFF
TGTGCCAGTAGTACCCAGCGGGGAACTGAAGCTTTCTTT
>TRBJ1-2|TRBV10-3|many|13|.
CAISDSTNYGYTF
TGTGCCATCAGTGACAGTACTAACTATGGCTACACCTTC
>TRBJ1-1|TRBV20-1|few|14|TRBD1
CSPPRGLLNTEAFF
TGCAGCCCCCCCAGGGGGTTATTGAACACTGAAGCTTTCTTT
>TRBJ2-6|TRBV20-1|many|15|.
CSASIGHSGANVLTF
TGCAGTGCTAGTATCGGCCACTCTGGGGCCAACGTCCTGACTTTC
>TRBJ1-2|TRBV4-3|.|14|.
CASSQEEGDQGYTF
TGCGCCAGCAGCCAAGAAGAGGGAGACCAGGGCTACACCTTC
>TRBJ1-1|TRBV20-1|.|14|.
CSARITLMNTEAFF
TGCAGTGCTAGGATTACGCTGATGAACACTGAAGCTTTCTTT
>TRBJ1-1|TRBV7-2|many|13|.
CASSSDLHGLAFF
TGTGCCAGCAGCTCAGACCTTCACGGGTTGGCTTTCTTT
>TRBJ2-2|TRBV6-1|many|15|.
CASGDPGGNTGELFF
TGTGCCAGCGGAGACCCGGGTGGGAACACCGGGGAGCTGTTTTTT
>TRBJ2-1|TRBV20-1|.|15|.
CSARDPGVDYNEQFF
TGCAGTGCTAGAGATCCCGGGGTCGATTACAATGAGCAGTTCTTC
>TRBJ2-5|TRBV5-1|many|16|TRBD2
CASSRLALNPGETQYF
TGCGCCAGCAGTCGACTAGCCTTGAATCCTGGAGAGACCCAGTACTTC
>TRBJ2-4|TRBV7-2|.|12|.
CASSFRASEQYF
TGTGCCAGCAGCTTTCGAGCATCTGAGCAGTACTTC
>TRBJ2-1|TRBV30|few|15|TRBD2
CAWRKAGAPSTEQFF
TGTGCCTGGAGGAAAGCGGGGGCGCCGTCGACTGAGCAGTTCTTC
>TRBJ1-2|TRBV5-5|many|17|.
CASSLVTYSRRGYGYTF
TGTGCCAGCAGCTTGGTTACTTATTCCCGACGGGGCTATGGCTACACCTTC
>TRBJ2-5|TRBV7-2|.|17|TRBD2
CASSLGAGGILQETQYF
TGTGCCAGCAGCTTAGGAGCGGGAGGCATACTCCAAGAGACCCAGTACTTC
>TRBJ1-2|TRBV28|few|13|.
CASSLGLNYGYTF
TGTGCCAGCAGTTTAGGACTTAACTATGGCTACACCTTC
>TRBJ2-5|TRBV12-3/TRBV12-4|.|16|.
CASSFGDCGPGGEQYF
TGTGCCAGCAGTTTTGGAGATTGCGGCCCCGGCGGTGAGCAGTACTTC
>TRBJ2-7|TRBV5-6|many|13|TRBD2
CASLWGGGGEQYF
TGTGCCAGCCTCTGGGGGGGAGGCGGCGAGCAGTACTTC
>TRBJ2-3|TRBV20-1|many|13|.
CSSSWASTDTQYF
TGCAGTTCCAGTTGGGCTAGCACAGATACGCAGTATTTT